This T cell receptor beta chain was sequenced in a study of blood T cells in healthy people across ages. Study-level results: Diversity was higher, and naive CD4+ cells more numerous, in long-lived donors than in aged donors.

CDR1 is LGHNA, CDR2 YNFKEQ, per germline. The V end lost 4 bases, the J end lost 0 bases, and 10 bases lay between the germline ends. The CDR3 is 15 residues long. Then a second PCR, running about 6 to 12 cycles, was carried out with a sample-barcoded 5' primer and a J-beta primer mix. MiXCR, applied by TCRdb to the 5' RACE reads, yields one record per CDR3 protein. The sample consists of about 650,000 distinct CDR3 sequences, 32% of them appearing once. With regard to this clonotype: Its antigen is not identified.

Donation came from healthy Caucasian individuals in Russia who were aged roughly 6 to 100. The sequence was collected from a woman older than 75 in good health. The chain links TRBV4-2 to TRBJ1-5; TRBD1 is a possible D gene (6 bases). Sequenced material: blood. Here the CDR3 reads CASSRDTNSNQPQHF. The DNA of the CDR3 is TGTGCCAGCAGCCGGGACACTAATAGCAATCAGCCCCAGCATTTT.